This T cell receptor beta chain derives from a study of T-cell memory formation after mild COVID-19. Germline V CDR1 and CDR2: SGHTA, FQGNSA. V lost 5 bases to trimming and J lost 0 bases, with 4 bases between them. The CDR3 sequence is 12 residues long. This clonotype has at least ten counts. From the 5' RACE reads, TCRdb called clonotypes with MiXCR, one entry per CDR3 protein. The sample holds 130,000 to 150,000 distinct CDR3 sequences, over 6% seen once. The clonotype comes from an adult woman who had mild COVID-19 (a few samples of this study predate the infection). Cell type and time point are not known. The sample was PBMCs or a T cell subset sorted from them (not recorded which). The chain recombines TRBV7-2 with TRBJ1-2; D is unresolved. Here the CDR3 DNA reads TGTGCCAGCAGCAAAGCTAACTATGGCTACACCTTC. As protein: CASSKANYGYTF.